Presented here are 31 T cell receptor beta chains from one specimen sequenced in a study of blood T cell repertoires in COVID-19. Libraries were prepared by immunoSEQ multiplex PCR; TCRdb keeps only in-frame clonotypes and omits some of them. The table has about 230,000 clones, over 80% seen once. The material sequenced was peripheral blood. The receptor set was obtained from a woman in her sixties or seventies with active or convalescent COVID-19.

V and J are TRBV7-2 and TRBJ1-5; 7 nucleotides align to TRBD1. This CDR3 comprises 14 residues. Germline values: CDR1 SGHTA, CDR2 FQGNSA. V was pared by 3 bases and J by 6 bases, with 5 bases of the junction left unmatched. The CDR3 region is CASSLGTVTQPQHF. DNA of the CDR3: TGTGCCAGCAGCTTGGGGACAGTTACTCAGCCCCAGCATTTT.

This chain joins TRBV27 and TRBJ1-1, with D possibly being TRBD1 (5 bases). V lost 6 bases and J lost 4, with 9 bases in between. The CDR3 spans 12 residues. The germline V gene has CDR1 MNHEY and CDR2 SMNVEV (reference sequence). CDR3 region: CASSGGITEAFF. The CDR3 DNA reads as TGTGCCAGCAGCGGGGGAATCACTGAAGCTTTCTTT.

The chain is built from TRBV2 and TRBJ1-2; tentative D call: TRBD1 (5 bases). CDR1 is SNHLY and CDR2 is FYNNEI in the germline V gene. CDR3 length: 14 amino acids. Trimming left V 2 bases short and J 5 bases short, with 12 bases between. The CDR3 DNA follows: TGTGCCAGCAGTGAACAGGGAGGCCGGTATGGCTACACCTTC. Translated, it gives CASSEQGGRYGYTF.

The rearrangement links TRBV28 to TRBJ2-1, with 11 bases fitting TRBD1. J gave up 1 base and V 8 bases, and 10 bases lay outside the gene matches. From germline, CDR1 is MDHEN and CDR2 SYDVKM. This CDR3 contains 17 residues. This chain's CDR3 is CASRGQGGFLSYNEQFF. CDR3 in DNA: TGTGCCAGCCGGGGACAGGGGGGTTTTTTGTCCTACAATGAGCAGTTCTTC.

The chain has TRBV3-1 (or the pseudogene TRBV3-2) and TRBJ1-1; D gene ambiguous. Germline CDR1 LGHDT, CDR2 YNNKEL (reference sequence). The CDR3 has 12 amino acids. Trimming stripped 0 bases from V and 10 bases from J, with 9 bases between. Here the CDR3 DNA reads TGTGCCAGCAGCCAAGACAGGATTTCAGCTTTCTTT. This codes for CASSQDRISAFF.

The chain links TRBV30 to TRBJ2-1, with D tentatively TRBD2 (5 bases). This CDR3 is built from 13 residues. V dropped 4 bases and J dropped 15 bases, with 22 bases sitting between them. Germline CDR1 and CDR2: GTSNPN and SVGIG (reference sequence). This CDR3 is CAWTRDWARYPFF. In DNA form, the CDR3 reads TGTGCCTGGACCCGGGATTGGGCTCGGTACCCGTTCTTC.

The V and J genes are TRBV25-1 and TRBJ1-4; no clear D gene. The V gene's germline CDR1 is MGHDK and CDR2 SYGVNS. V was trimmed by 4 bases and J by 3 bases, leaving 12 bases between them. This CDR3 comprises 15 residues. Here the CDR3 reads CASSGQAGSNEKLFF. Written as DNA, the CDR3 is TGTGCCAGCAGTGGTCAGGCCGGCTCTAATGAAAAACTGTTTTTT.

The chain is built from TRBV19 and TRBJ1-1, with D tentatively TRBD1 (6 bases). Germline assignment: CDR1 LNHDA and CDR2 SQIVND (reference sequence). Trimming cost V 5 bases and J 0 bases, with 10 bases left between them. The CDR3 sequence is 14 residues long. CDR3 in amino acids: CASSSGTLNTEAFF. CDR3 in DNA: TGTGCCAGTAGTTCCGGGACACTGAACACTGAAGCTTTCTTT.

This chain links TRBV30 with TRBJ1-5; D gene ambiguous. CDR3 size: 13 residues. V was clipped by 2 bases and J by 11 bases, with 16 bases between them. Germline V gives CDR1 GTSNPN, CDR2 SVGIG (reference sequence). The CDR3 nucleotides read TGTGCCTGGAGTTTCCTAATTACCGAGGCCCAGCATTTT. As protein: CAWSFLITEAQHF.

This clone was observed a handful of times. The J gene is TRBJ1-5, the V gene TRBV10-3; weak D call: TRBD1 (5 bases). V gave up 4 bases and J gave up 3 bases, with 10 bases separating them. Germline lookup yields CDR1 ENHRY and CDR2 SYGVKD. This CDR3 is built from 14 residues. CDR3 amino acids: CAISGDSYNQPQHF. The DNA of the CDR3 is TGTGCCATCAGTGGAGACAGCTACAATCAGCCCCAGCATTTT.

A remark on this clone: Other DNA sequences of this sample code for an identical CDR3. The genes are TRBV7-9 and TRBJ1-5, with D possibly matching TRBD1 (5 bases). The CDR3 is 13 residues long. The V gene's germline CDR1 is SEHNR and CDR2 FQNEAQ (reference sequence). The V gene lost 5 bases and the J gene lost 4 bases, with 9 bases spanning the gap. The CDR3 DNA reads as TGTGCCAGCAGCCCCCAGGGAAATCAGCCCCAGCATTTT. It codes for CASSPQGNQPQHF.

The chain employs TRBV6-1 and TRBJ1-2; weak D call: TRBD1 (6 bases). The CDR3 covers 13 residues. V was trimmed by 3 bases and J by 6 bases, leaving 11 bases between them. Germline V CDR1 and CDR2: MNHNS, SASEGT. The CDR3: CASSELGADGYTF. DNA for the CDR3: TGTGCCAGCAGTGAGTTGGGGGCGGATGGCTACACCTTC.

Here the CDR3 DNA reads TGTGCCAGCAGCTTCTTCACCGGGGAGCTGTTTTTT. It codes for CASSFFTGELFF. This chain joins TRBV5-4 and TRBJ2-2; D gene unclear. V shed 2 bases and J shed 4 bases, with 3 bases lying between them. Germline values: CDR1 SGHNT, CDR2 YYREEE (reference sequence). The CDR3 is 12 amino acids.

V gene TRBV5-4 combines with J gene TRBJ1-2; D unclear. V gave up 5 bases and J gave up 2 bases, with 13 bases separating them. Germline V gives CDR1 SGHNT, CDR2 YYREEE (reference sequence). The CDR3 loop spans 14 amino acids. CDR3 in DNA: TGTGCCAGCAGGTTCGAGGGAGGCAACTATGGCTACACCTTC. This codes for CASRFEGGNYGYTF.

V is TRBV7-2 and J is TRBJ2-7; TRBD2 agrees at 9 bases. This CDR3 spans 16 amino acids. Germline lookup yields CDR1 SGHTA and CDR2 FQGNSA. Unmatched junction bases numbered 6, after V lost 1 base and J lost 2 bases. The CDR3 nucleotides are TGTGCCAGCAGCTTAGAAGGGGCTAGCGGGACCTACGAGCAGTACTTC. It translates to CASSLEGASGTYEQYF.

V gene TRBV20-1 combines with J gene TRBJ2-7; D gene ambiguous. The CDR3 has 10 residues. V shed 2 bases and J shed 5 bases, with 4 bases lying between them. The germline V gene has CDR1 DFQATT and CDR2 SNEGSKA (reference sequence). CDR3 in DNA: TGCAGTGCTAGAAGCAACGAGCAGTACTTC. Translation gives CSARSNEQYF.

V usage is TRBV9 and J usage is TRBJ1-5; D is undetermined. Trimming removed 0 bases at V and 7 bases at J, with 8 bases between. CDR1 is SGDLS, CDR2 YYNGEE, per germline. There are 13 residues in the CDR3. The DNA of the CDR3 is TGTGCCAGCAGCGTAGGGGAGGGCCAGCCCCAGCATTTT. This translates into CASSVGEGQPQHF.

The chain is built from TRBV10-3 and TRBJ1-1; weak D call: TRBD1 (6 bases). V was clipped by 6 bases and J by 0 bases, with 14 bases between them. Per the germline V gene, CDR1 is ENHRY and CDR2 is SYGVKD. This CDR3 comprises 15 residues. CDR3: CAISDPGVMNTEAFF. In nucleotides, the CDR3 is TGTGCCATCAGCGACCCAGGGGTGATGAACACTGAAGCTTTCTTT.

In the case of this clone: The junction departs from the called germline gene at one end, perhaps through a read error. The chain joins TRBV7-7 to TRBJ1-4, with D perhaps matching TRBD1 (5 bases). Germline loops: CDR1 SSHAT, CDR2 FNYEAQ (reference sequence). This CDR3 is built from 13 residues. The CDR3 sequence: CASSLGREEKLFF. In DNA form, the CDR3 reads TGTGCTAGCAGCCTAGGCAGGGAAGAAAAACTGTTTTTT.

The V call is TRBV19, the J call TRBJ1-5, with TRBD1 as a possible D gene (5 bases). This CDR3 has 15 residues. The germline gives CDR1 LNHDA, CDR2 SQIVND (reference sequence). Trimming took 3 bases from V and 6 from J, leaving 15 bases between them. The CDR3: CASSITLLGVQPQHF. DNA for the CDR3: TGTGCCAGTAGTATTACCCTTTTAGGGGTTCAGCCCCAGCATTTT.

The genes are TRBV6-6 and TRBJ2-2, with D possibly TRBD1 on 5 matching bases. This CDR3 has 16 amino acids. V was pared by 6 bases and J by 1 base, with 15 bases between. Per the germline V gene, CDR1 is MNHNY and CDR2 is SVGAGI (reference sequence). This CDR3 is CASSHGRGLNTGELFF. Written as DNA, the CDR3 is TGTGCCAGCAGCCACGGTAGGGGCCTGAACACCGGGGAGCTGTTTTTT.

The CDR3 loop reads CAWSGSSGGLGAKNIQYF. As DNA, the CDR3 is TGTGCCTGGAGTGGATCCTCAGGGGGCCTAGGAGCCAAAAACATTCAGTACTTC. The rearrangement uses TRBV30 and TRBJ2-4; 8 nucleotides agree with TRBD1. Germline V CDR1 and CDR2: GTSNPN, SVGIG (reference sequence). V dropped 1 base and J dropped 0; count of bases not matched to a gene: 11. The CDR3 spans 18 residues.

This chain uses TRBV10-3 with TRBJ1-1; 9 bases fit TRBD1. Germline values: CDR1 ENHRY, CDR2 SYGVKD. This CDR3 region has 14 residues. V was pared by 5 bases and J by 4 bases, with 5 bases of the junction left unmatched. The CDR3 sequence: CAISSDRGGTEAFF. The CDR3 nucleotides read TGTGCCATCAGTTCCGACAGGGGGGGCACTGAAGCTTTCTTT.

The chain recombines TRBV7-9 with TRBJ2-1, with TRBD2 matching 10 bases. The J segment lost 5 bases and the V segment lost 8 bases, leaving 6 bases of the junction unmatched. This CDR3 has 14 amino acids. CDR1 and CDR2 (germline): SEHNR, FQNEAQ (reference sequence). The CDR3, as DNA: TGTGCCAGCGCCGGACTAGCGGAGCACAATGAGCAGTTCTTC. This gives the protein CASAGLAEHNEQFF. The full variable domain, with the rest looked up from reference TRBV7-9 and TRBJ2-1, is DTGVSQNPRHKITKRGQNVTFRCDPISEHNRLYWYRQTLGQGPEFLTYFQNEAQLEKSRLLSDRFSAERPKGSFSTLEIQRTEQGDSAMYLCASAGLAEHNEQFFGPGTRLTVL.

The genes are TRBV30 and TRBJ1-3, with TRBD1 identical over 9 bases. This CDR3 region has 18 residues. The germline gives CDR1 GTSNPN, CDR2 SVGIG (reference sequence). Germline trimming cut 3 bases from V and 1 base from J; bases unmatched to any gene: 13. The CDR3 bases are TGTGCCTGGAGAGCACAAAGGGACAGGGAGGGATCTGGAAACACCATATATTTT. Translation gives CAWRAQRDREGSGNTIYF.

A remark on this clone: Different DNA sequences within this sample yield the same CDR3. This chain links TRBV29-1 with TRBJ2-1; the match to TRBD1 covers 11 bases. The CDR3 loop spans 13 amino acids. J lost 4 bases, V lost 6 bases, and 2 bases had no gene match. Per germline, CDR1 SQVTM and CDR2 ANQGSEA. CDR3 in amino acids: CSVGQGVYNEQFF. CDR3 DNA sequence: TGCAGCGTGGGACAGGGGGTGTACAATGAGCAGTTCTTC.

The chain recombines TRBV6-4 with TRBJ1-1; D is unclear. The CDR3 has 14 amino acids. The V end lost 5 bases, the J end lost 4 bases, and 14 bases lay between the germline ends. Germline V gene sequence: CDR1 MRHNA, CDR2 SNTAGT. CDR3 nucleotide sequence: TGTGCCAGCAGTTTCCCCCGGGAGCCCACTGAAGCTTTCTTT. This sequence encodes CASSFPREPTEAFF.

This chain uses TRBV2 with TRBJ1-4; maybe TRBD1 (6 bases). This CDR3 is 13 amino acids long. V was clipped by 7 bases and J by 8 bases, with 14 bases between them. CDR1 is SNHLY, CDR2 FYNNEI, per germline. CDR3: CASKGYQGEKLFF. CDR3 DNA: TGTGCCAGCAAGGGGTATCAGGGGGAAAAACTGTTTTTT.

The chain employs TRBV10-1 and TRBJ2-3; 10 nucleotides align to TRBD2. This CDR3 contains 15 residues. The V and J ends lost 5 bases and 1 base, in that order; junction bases with no gene match: 3. Germline lookup yields CDR1 WNHNN and CDR2 SYGVQD (reference sequence). CDR3 bases: TGCGCCAGCAGTTCCGGGACTAGCGGCACAGATACGCAGTATTTT. Its protein product is CASSSGTSGTDTQYF.

The rearrangement links TRBV3-1 (or the pseudogene TRBV3-2) to TRBJ2-3; tentative D call: TRBD2 (7 bases). V was trimmed by 0 bases and J by 2 bases, leaving 12 bases between them. The CDR3 loop spans 16 amino acids. Looked up from germline, CDR1 is LGHDT and CDR2 is YNNKEL (reference sequence). The CDR3 sequence is CASSQDGRGATDTQYF. The CDR3 nucleotides are TGTGCCAGCAGCCAAGATGGCCGGGGGGCCACAGATACGCAGTATTTT.

The chain employs TRBV15 and TRBJ2-3; D uncertain. The CDR3 sequence is 14 residues long. Germline V CDR1 and CDR2: LNHNV, YYDKDF (reference sequence). V was cut by 2 bases and J by 2 bases, with 8 bases left in between. CDR3: CATSRPSFTDTQYF. DNA for the CDR3: TGTGCCACCAGCAGACCCTCGTTCACAGATACGCAGTATTTT.